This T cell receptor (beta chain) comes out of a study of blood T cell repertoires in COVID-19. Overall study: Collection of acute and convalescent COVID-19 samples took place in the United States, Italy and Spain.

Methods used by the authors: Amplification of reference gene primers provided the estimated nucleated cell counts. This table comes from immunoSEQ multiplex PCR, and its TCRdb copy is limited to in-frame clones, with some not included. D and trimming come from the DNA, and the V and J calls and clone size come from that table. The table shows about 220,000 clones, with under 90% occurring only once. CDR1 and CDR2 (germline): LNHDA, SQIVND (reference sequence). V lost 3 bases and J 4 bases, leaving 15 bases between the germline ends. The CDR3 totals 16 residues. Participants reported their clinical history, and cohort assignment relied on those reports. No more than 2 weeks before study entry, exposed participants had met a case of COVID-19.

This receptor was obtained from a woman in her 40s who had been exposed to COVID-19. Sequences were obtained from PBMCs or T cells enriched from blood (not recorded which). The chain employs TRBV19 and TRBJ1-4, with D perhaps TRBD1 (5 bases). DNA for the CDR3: TGTGCCAGTAGTATTAAGACAGCTGGGGTTAATGAAAAACTGTTTTTT. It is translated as CASSIKTAGVNEKLFF.